This T cell receptor beta chain was sequenced for a study of blood T cell repertoires in COVID-19. Overall study: Samples representing acute and convalescent COVID-19 were sourced from the United States, Italy and Spain.

CDR1 and CDR2 (germline): SGHRS, YFSETQ. CDR3 length: 13 amino acids. Trimming took off 0 bases at V and 2 bases at J, with 5 bases between the two ends. Authors' analysis steps: Counts of nucleated cells, estimated from reference gene primer amplification, were obtained. The assay was immunoSEQ multiplex PCR, and TCRdb's table has in-frame clones only and misses some. The D gene and trimming were derived from the DNA, and the V and J assignments and clone size from that table. The repertoire holds 280,000 or so clones, with roughly 87% as singletons. The source is a man younger than 30 with active or convalescent COVID-19. The chain has TRBV5-1 and TRBJ1-2; D is unresolved. Source material: peripheral blood. This CDR3 reads CASSLARNYGYTF. As DNA, the CDR3 is TGCGCCAGCAGCTTGGCCCGGAACTATGGCTACACCTTC.